These 11 T cell receptor beta chains originate from one sample sequenced in a study of cytomegalovirus exposure and HLA in healthy donors. It was with 60 Vbeta and 13 Jbeta primers that the PCR ran. Method: immunoSEQ multiplex PCR; TCRdb's copy keeps in-frame clones and lacks some. The sample has some 97,000 clones; about 70% are singletons. Sequenced material: PBMCs. The receptor set was obtained from a woman aged 18-29 years in good health and CMV-seropositive.

The chain employs TRBV6-4 and TRBJ2-2; tentatively, D is TRBD2 (6 bases). The germline V and J ends were trimmed by 6 bases and 0 bases, with 14 bases remaining between them. Germline CDR1 and CDR2: MRHNA and SNTAGT. This CDR3 comprises 16 residues. The CDR3 spells CASRSTSRANTGELFF. CDR3 in DNA: TGTGCCAGCAGATCCACTAGCCGCGCGAACACCGGGGAGCTGTTTTTT.

J is TRBJ2-7 and V is TRBV27; the D gene is possibly TRBD1 (6 bases). Germline V gives CDR1 MNHEY, CDR2 SMNVEV (reference sequence). The V end lost 5 bases, the J end lost 2 bases, and 10 bases lay between the germline ends. The CDR3 loop spans 13 amino acids. The CDR3 DNA is TGTGCCAGCAGTGTACAGGGTGCCTACGAGCAGTACTTC. Amino acids: CASSVQGAYEQYF.

This chain connects TRBV6-4 to TRBJ2-1; maybe TRBD1 (5 bases). The CDR3 has 13 amino acids. The V gene lost 3 bases and the J gene lost 7 bases, with 10 bases spanning the gap. Germline V CDR1 and CDR2: MRHNA, SNTAGT. The CDR3 region has the DNA TGTGCCAGCAGTGAAGGGGAAGTAAATGAGCAGTTCTTC. This sequence encodes CASSEGEVNEQFF.

DNA of the CDR3: TGTGCCTGGGGGGGACAGGCCTACAATGAGCAGTTCTTC. Its translation is CAWGGQAYNEQFF. The chain uses TRBV30 and TRBJ2-1, with 8 positions matching TRBD1. The CDR3 runs 13 residues. V dropped 5 bases and J dropped 2; count of bases not matched to a gene: 2. The V gene's germline CDR1 is GTSNPN and CDR2 SVGIG (reference sequence).

This chain connects TRBV10-3 to TRBJ2-1, with 8 bases that match TRBD1. J lost 8 bases, V lost 7 bases, and 10 bases had no gene match. Per the germline V gene, CDR1 is ENHRY and CDR2 is SYGVKD. This CDR3 has 14 residues. DNA for the CDR3: TGTGCCATCAAAACCGGGACAGGCTCGCATGAGCAGTTCTTC. Translation: CAIKTGTGSHEQFF.

This chain joins TRBV5-6 and TRBJ1-2; the D is unclear. CDR3 length: 12 residues. V was shortened by 3 bases and J by 8 bases, with 11 bases between the two germline ends. CDR1 SGHDT and CDR2 YYEEEE come from the germline V gene. Written as DNA, the CDR3 is TGTGCCAGCAGCTCTTTCCCGGGGGGCTACACCTTC. This encodes CASSSFPGGYTF.

V gene TRBV28 combines with J gene TRBJ1-1; 12 bases map to TRBD1. V dropped 5 bases and J dropped 5; count of bases not matched to a gene: 6. The CDR3 totals 15 residues. Germline CDR1 MDHEN, CDR2 SYDVKM. The CDR3 loop is CASSPGQGASTEAFF. As DNA, the CDR3 is TGTGCCAGCAGTCCGGGACAGGGGGCTTCTACTGAAGCTTTCTTT.

CDR3 sequence reads: CASSQEDTTEQYF. The DNA for the CDR3 is TGCGCCAGCAGCCAGGAAGATACTACCGAGCAGTACTTC. The genes are TRBV4-1 and TRBJ2-5; D not resolved. The DNA end favors TRBJ2-7, so the J call may be wrong. CDR1 and CDR2 from the germline V gene are MGHRA and YSYEKL. This CDR3 has 13 amino acids.

The gene calls are TRBV6-1 and TRBJ2-3, with 13 positions matching TRBD2. J was trimmed by 2 bases and V by 3 bases; bases with no gene match: 2. Per germline, CDR1 MNHNS and CDR2 SASEGT. The CDR3 loop spans 16 amino acids. Written as DNA, the CDR3 is TGTGCCAGCAGTGAGGGACTAGCGGGATTCACAGATACGCAGTATTTT. This translates into CASSEGLAGFTDTQYF.

The genes are TRBV5-1 and TRBJ1-1, with D perhaps TRBD1 (5 bases). V lost 0 bases, J lost 4 bases, and 10 bases lay in between. Germline CDR1 reads SGHRS; CDR2 reads YFSETQ. This CDR3 comprises 14 residues. In DNA form, the CDR3 reads TGCGCCAGCAGCTTGGCGTGGGGCAGCACTGAAGCTTTCTTT. It translates to CASSLAWGSTEAFF.

This clone was counted between two and nine times. The rearrangement links TRBV7-9 to TRBJ2-5; the match to TRBD2 covers 12 bases. Germline V gives CDR1 SEHNR, CDR2 FQNEAQ (reference sequence). The CDR3 covers 14 residues. Germline trimming cut 1 base from V and 7 bases from J; bases unmatched to any gene: 1. The CDR3 nucleotides read TGTGCCAGCAGCTTAGGGACTAGCGGGGCGACCCAGTACTTC. Its protein product is CASSLGTSGATQYF. Drawing the rest from reference TRBV7-9 and TRBJ2-5, the complete variable domain is DTGVSQNPRHKITKRGQNVTFRCDPISEHNRLYWYRQTLGQGPEFLTYFQNEAQLEKSRLLSDRFSAERPKGSFSTLEIQRTEQGDSAMYLCASSLGTSGATQYFGPGTRLLVL.